This is a list of T cell receptor beta chains from one sample in a study of naive and memory T cell subsets. TCRdb independently ran MiXCR on the UMI-ligation and nested PCR reads; one entry per CDR3 protein. Counted here are more than 20,000 distinct CDR3 sequences, roughly 5.4% occurring once; the ten biggest clones make up approximately 7.4%. What was sequenced was blood. The receptors here all came from an adult in good health. The CDR3 runs from the conserved cysteine through the conserved F or W. D genes are given only for firm matches. The size entry is marked missing in some rows and otherwise reads once, few, many or a size class.

clone_size j_call d_call v_call cdr3_nt cdr3_aa
few TRBJ1-5 NA TRBV18 TGTGCCAGCTCACCCACGGGGCGGGGGTCCAATCAGCCCCAGCATTTT CASSPTGRGSNQPQHF
many TRBJ1-1 NA TRBV4-3 TGCGCCAGCAGCCAATACGCCTTGGGGCACACTGAAGCTTTCTTT CASSQYALGHTEAFF
NA TRBJ1-1 NA TRBV7-9 TGTGCCAGCAGCGCCGGGAACACTGAAGCTTTCTTT CASSAGNTEAFF
many TRBJ1-2 TRBD1 TRBV6-5 TGTGCCAGCAGTTCCGACAGGGATTATGGCTACACCTTC CASSSDRDYGYTF
many TRBJ1-3 NA TRBV21-1 TGTGCCAGCAGTCTCTACAGGGTCCAGACAGACTTAAACTCTGGAAACACCATATATTTT CASSLYRVQTDLNSGNTIYF
NA TRBJ2-7 TRBD2 TRBV6-2/TRBV6-3 TGTGCCAGCAGTAGCGGGAACTACGAGCAGTACTTC CASSSGNYEQYF
many TRBJ2-1 TRBD2 TRBV12-3/TRBV12-4 TGTGCCAGCAGGTATGGACTAGCGGGAAGGAATGAGCAGTTCTTC CASRYGLAGRNEQFF
many TRBJ2-3 NA TRBV28 TGTGCCAGCAGTGAGGCCCGGGACTCGAATACGCAGTATTTT CASSEARDSNTQYF
NA TRBJ1-5 NA TRBV6-6 TGTGCCAGCAGTTCCCGGGACGCCAATCAGCCCCAGCATTTT CASSSRDANQPQHF
many TRBJ2-1 TRBD2 TRBV6-2/TRBV6-3 TGTGCCAGCAATCCTAGCGGGAGGGCGGGGAATGAGCAGTTCTTC CASNPSGRAGNEQFF
many TRBJ1-1 NA TRBV20-1 TGCAGTGCTAGAGATGACGGCGGGAACACTGAAGCTTTCTTT CSARDDGGNTEAFF
medium-sized TRBJ2-2 TRBD2 TRBV5-4 TGTGCCAGCAGCTTGGACAGCGGGAGGCTGGGCGGGGAGCTGTTTTTT CASSLDSGRLGGELFF
many TRBJ2-5 NA TRBV7-2 TGTGCCAGCAGCGAGATGCGGGCGATAGGCGGCGAAGAGACCCAGTACTTC CASSEMRAIGGEETQYF
many TRBJ1-5 TRBD1 TRBV20-1 TGCAGTGCTATCGGGACAGCCGATCAGCCCCAGCATTTT CSAIGTADQPQHF
many TRBJ2-1 NA TRBV30 TGTGCCTGGGGACGACTGGAAAGCAATGAGCAGTTCTTC CAWGRLESNEQFF
many TRBJ2-3 NA TRBV25-1 TGTGCCAGCAGTGAATGGAGCAGCAACTCAGATACGCAGTATTTT CASSEWSSNSDTQYF
many TRBJ2-5 NA TRBV28 TGTGCCAGCAGTTCCATCGGGGGGCAGGGCGAGACCCAGTACTTC CASSSIGGQGETQYF
few TRBJ2-5 TRBD1 TRBV5-4 TGTGCCAGCAGCGCTACAGGGGTAAGGAAGACCCAGTACTTC CASSATGVRKTQYF